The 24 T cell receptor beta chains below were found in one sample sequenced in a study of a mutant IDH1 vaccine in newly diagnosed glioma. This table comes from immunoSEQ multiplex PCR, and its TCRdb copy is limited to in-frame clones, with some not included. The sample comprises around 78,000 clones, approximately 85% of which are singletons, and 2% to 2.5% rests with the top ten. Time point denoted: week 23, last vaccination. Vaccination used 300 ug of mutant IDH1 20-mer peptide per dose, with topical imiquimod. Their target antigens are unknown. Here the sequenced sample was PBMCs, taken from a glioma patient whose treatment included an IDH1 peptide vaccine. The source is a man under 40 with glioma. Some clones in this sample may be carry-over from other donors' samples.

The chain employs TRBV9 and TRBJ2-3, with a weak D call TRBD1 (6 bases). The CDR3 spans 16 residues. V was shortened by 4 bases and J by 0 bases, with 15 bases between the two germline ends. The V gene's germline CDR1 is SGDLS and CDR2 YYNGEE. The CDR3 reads CASSPGQSSSTDTQYF. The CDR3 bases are TGTGCCAGCAGCCCTGGACAGTCAAGTAGCACAGATACGCAGTATTTT.

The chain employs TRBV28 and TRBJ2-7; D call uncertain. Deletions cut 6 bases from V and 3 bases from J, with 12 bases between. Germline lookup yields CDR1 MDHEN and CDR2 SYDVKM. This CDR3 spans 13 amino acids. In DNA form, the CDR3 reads TGTGCCAGCAGACCTTTTGACGACTACGAGCAGTACTTC. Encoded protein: CASRPFDDYEQYF.

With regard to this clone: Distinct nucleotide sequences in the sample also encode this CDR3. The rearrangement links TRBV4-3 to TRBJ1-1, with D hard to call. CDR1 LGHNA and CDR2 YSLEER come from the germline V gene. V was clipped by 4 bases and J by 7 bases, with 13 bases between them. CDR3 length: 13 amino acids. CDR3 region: CASSRTRGGEAFF. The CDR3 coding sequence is TGCGCCAGCAGCCGGACGCGGGGTGGTGAAGCTTTCTTT.

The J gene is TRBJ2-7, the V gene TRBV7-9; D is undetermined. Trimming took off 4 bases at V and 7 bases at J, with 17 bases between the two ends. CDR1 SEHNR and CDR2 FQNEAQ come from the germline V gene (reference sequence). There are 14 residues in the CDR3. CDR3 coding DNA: TGTGCCAGCAGCTCAAGGACCCGAGTCGTTGAGCAGTACTTC. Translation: CASSSRTRVVEQYF.

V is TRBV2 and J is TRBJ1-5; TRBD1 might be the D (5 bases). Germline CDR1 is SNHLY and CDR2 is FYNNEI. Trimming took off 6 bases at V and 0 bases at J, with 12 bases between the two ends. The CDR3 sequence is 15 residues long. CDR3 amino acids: CASRATGYSNQPQHF. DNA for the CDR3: TGTGCCAGCAGGGCTACAGGTTATAGCAATCAGCCCCAGCATTTT.

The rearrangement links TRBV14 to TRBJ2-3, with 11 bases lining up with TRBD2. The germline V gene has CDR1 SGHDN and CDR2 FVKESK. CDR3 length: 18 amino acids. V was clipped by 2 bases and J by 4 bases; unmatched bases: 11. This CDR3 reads CASSQIRLAGPVPDTQYF. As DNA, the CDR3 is TGTGCCAGCAGCCAAATCCGACTAGCGGGACCGGTACCAGATACGCAGTATTTT. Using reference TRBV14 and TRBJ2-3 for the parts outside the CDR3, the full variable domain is EAGVTQFPSHSVIEKGQTVTLRCDPISGHDNLYWYRRVMGKEIKFLLHFVKESKQDESGMPNNRFLAERTGGTYSTLKVQPAELEDSGVYFCASSQIRLAGPVPDTQYFGPGTRLTVL.

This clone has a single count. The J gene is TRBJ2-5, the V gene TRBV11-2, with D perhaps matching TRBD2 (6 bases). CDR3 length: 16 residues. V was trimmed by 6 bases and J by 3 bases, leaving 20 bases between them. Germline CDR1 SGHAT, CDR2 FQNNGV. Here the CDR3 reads CASRPLRGRREETQYF. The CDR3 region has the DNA TGTGCCAGCAGACCCCTTCGGGGGAGGAGGGAAGAGACCCAGTACTTC.

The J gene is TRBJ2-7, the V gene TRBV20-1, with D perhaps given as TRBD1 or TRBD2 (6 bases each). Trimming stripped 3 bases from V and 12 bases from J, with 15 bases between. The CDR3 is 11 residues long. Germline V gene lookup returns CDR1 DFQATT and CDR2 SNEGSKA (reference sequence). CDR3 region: CSASVDRRGYF. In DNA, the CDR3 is TGCAGTGCTAGTGTAGACAGGCGGGGGTACTTC.

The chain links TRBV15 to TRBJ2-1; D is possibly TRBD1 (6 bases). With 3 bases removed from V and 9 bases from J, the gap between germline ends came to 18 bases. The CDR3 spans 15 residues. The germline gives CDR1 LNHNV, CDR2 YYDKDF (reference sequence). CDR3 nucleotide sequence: TGTGCCACCAGCAGGTCACAGGGTCGTGGTAGTGAGCAGTTCTTC. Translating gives CATSRSQGRGSEQFF.

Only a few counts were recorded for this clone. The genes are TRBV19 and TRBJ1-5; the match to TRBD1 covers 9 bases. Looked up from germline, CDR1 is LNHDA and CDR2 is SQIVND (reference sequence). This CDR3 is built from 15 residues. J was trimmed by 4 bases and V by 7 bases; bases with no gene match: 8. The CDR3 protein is CASNPDRGTNQPQHF. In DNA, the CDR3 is TGTGCCAGTAACCCTGACAGGGGGACTAATCAGCCCCAGCATTTT.

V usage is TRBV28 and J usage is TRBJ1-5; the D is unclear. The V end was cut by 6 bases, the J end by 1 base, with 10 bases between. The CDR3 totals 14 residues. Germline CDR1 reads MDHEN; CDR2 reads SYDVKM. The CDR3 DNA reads TGTGCCAGCAGGGCGGGATTAAGCAATCAGCCCCAGCATTTT. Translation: CASRAGLSNQPQHF.

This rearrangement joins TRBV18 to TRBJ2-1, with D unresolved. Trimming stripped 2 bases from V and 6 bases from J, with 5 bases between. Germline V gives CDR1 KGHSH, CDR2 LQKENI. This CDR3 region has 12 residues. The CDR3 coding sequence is TGTGCCAGCTCACCATCGACCAATGAGCAGTTCTTC. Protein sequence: CASSPSTNEQFF. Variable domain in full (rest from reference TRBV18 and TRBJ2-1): NAGVMQNPRHLVRRRGQEARLRCSPMKGHSHVYWYRQLPEEGLKFMVYLQKENIIDESGMPKERFSAEFPKEGPSILRIQQVVRGDSAAYFCASSPSTNEQFFGPGTRLTVL.

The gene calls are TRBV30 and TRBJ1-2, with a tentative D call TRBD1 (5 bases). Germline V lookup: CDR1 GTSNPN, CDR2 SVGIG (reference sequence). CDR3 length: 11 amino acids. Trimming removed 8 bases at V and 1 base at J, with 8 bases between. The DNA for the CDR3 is TGTGCCGGGGGAGGTAACTATGGCTACACCTTC. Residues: CAGGGNYGYTF.

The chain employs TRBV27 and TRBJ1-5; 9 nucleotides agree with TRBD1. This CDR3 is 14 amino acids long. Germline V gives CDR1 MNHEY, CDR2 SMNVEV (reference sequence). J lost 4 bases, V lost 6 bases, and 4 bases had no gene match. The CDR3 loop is CASRPGTGNQPQHF. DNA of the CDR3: TGTGCCAGCAGGCCCGGGACAGGGAATCAGCCCCAGCATTTT.

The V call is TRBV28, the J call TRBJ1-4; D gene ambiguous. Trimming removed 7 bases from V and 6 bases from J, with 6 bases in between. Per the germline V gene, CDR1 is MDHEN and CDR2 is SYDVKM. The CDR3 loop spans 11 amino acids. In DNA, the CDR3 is TGTGCCAGCACCCCCTATGAAAAACTGTTTTTT. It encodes CASTPYEKLFF.

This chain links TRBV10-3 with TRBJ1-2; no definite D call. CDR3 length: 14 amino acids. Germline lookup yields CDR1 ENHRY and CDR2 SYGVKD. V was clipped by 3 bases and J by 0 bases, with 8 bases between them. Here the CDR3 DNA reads TGTGCCATCAGTGAAGAGCCTTCTAACTATGGCTACACCTTC. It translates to CAISEEPSNYGYTF.

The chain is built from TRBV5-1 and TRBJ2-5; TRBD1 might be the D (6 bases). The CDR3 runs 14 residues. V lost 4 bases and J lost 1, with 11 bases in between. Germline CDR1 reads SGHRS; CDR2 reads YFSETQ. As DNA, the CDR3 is TGCGCCAGCAGCGGGGGACAAATCCAAGAGACCCAGTACTTC. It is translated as CASSGGQIQETQYF.

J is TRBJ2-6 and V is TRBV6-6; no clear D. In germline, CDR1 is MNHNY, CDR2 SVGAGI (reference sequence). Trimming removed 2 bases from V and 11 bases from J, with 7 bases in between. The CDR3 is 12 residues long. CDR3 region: CASSYVPHVLTF. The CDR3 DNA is TGTGCCAGCAGTTACGTTCCCCACGTCCTGACTTTC.

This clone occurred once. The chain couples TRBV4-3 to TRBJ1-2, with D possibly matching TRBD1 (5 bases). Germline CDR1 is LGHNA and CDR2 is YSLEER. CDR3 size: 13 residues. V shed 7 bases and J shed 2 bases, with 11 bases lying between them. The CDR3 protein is CASTGGSNYGYTF. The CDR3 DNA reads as TGCGCCAGCACGGGGGGATCAAACTATGGCTACACCTTC.

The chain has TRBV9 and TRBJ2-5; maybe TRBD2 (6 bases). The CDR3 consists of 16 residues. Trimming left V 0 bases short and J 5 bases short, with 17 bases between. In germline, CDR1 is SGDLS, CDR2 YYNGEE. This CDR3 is CASSVGGGNFQETQYF. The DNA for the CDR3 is TGTGCCAGCAGCGTAGGTGGGGGGAACTTTCAGGAGACCCAGTACTTC.

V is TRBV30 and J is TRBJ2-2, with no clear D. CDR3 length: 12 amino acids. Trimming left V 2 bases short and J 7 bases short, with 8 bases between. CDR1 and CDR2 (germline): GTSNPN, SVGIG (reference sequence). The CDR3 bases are TGTGCCTGGAGTAAGGCGGTCGGGGAGCTGTTTTTT. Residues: CAWSKAVGELFF.

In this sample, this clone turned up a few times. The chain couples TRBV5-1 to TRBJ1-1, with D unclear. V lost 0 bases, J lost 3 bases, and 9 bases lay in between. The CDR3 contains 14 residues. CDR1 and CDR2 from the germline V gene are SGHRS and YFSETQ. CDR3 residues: CASSLDPEDTEAFF. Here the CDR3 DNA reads TGCGCCAGCAGCTTGGACCCGGAGGACACTGAAGCTTTCTTT.

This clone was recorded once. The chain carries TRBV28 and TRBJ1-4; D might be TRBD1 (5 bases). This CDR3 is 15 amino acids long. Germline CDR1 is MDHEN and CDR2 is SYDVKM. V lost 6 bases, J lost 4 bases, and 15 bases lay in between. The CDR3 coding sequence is TGTGCCAGCAGCACTACCTGGGGGATTAATGAAAAACTGTTTTTT. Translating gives CASSTTWGINEKLFF.

The CDR3 sequence: CASFDRRWTSGGPDTQYF. CDR3 nucleotides: TGTGCCAGCTTTGACAGACGATGGACTAGCGGGGGGCCAGATACGCAGTATTTT. J is TRBJ2-3 and V is TRBV28, with 14 positions matching TRBD2. CDR3 length equals 18 residues. The trim removed 8 bases at V and 4 bases at J, leaving 14 bases unmatched. The germline CDR1 and CDR2 sequences are MDHEN and SYDVKM. The full variable domain, in which reference TRBV28 and TRBJ2-3 provide the parts outside the CDR3, is DVKVTQSSRYLVKRTGEKVFLECVQDMDHENMFWYRQDPGLGLRLIYFSYDVKMKEKGDIPEGYSVSREKKERFSLILESASTNQTSMYLCASFDRRWTSGGPDTQYFGPGTRLTVL.